Sequencing of this T cell receptor beta chain was carried out in a study of blood T cell repertoires in COVID-19. Using immunoSEQ multiplex PCR, the repertoire was profiled, and TCRdb retains in-frame clones only, with some absent. The sample lists 300,000 to 350,000 clones, approximately 87% occurring once. The CDR3 has 15 amino acids. Trimming cost V 5 bases and J 0 bases, with 11 bases left between them. CDR1 and CDR2 (germline): SNHLY, FYNNEI. This clone was seen only a few times. The sample consisted of peripheral blood. The chain uses TRBV2 and TRBJ1-5; D gene uncertain. This receptor was taken from a woman in her 30s with COVID-19, enrolled during active disease. This chain's CDR3 is CASSPDGYSNQPQHF. The CDR3 DNA sequence: TGTGCCAGCAGTCCCGACGGGTATAGCAATCAGCCCCAGCATTTT.